Sequencing of this T cell receptor (beta chain) was carried out in a study of regulatory T cells in long-lasting Graves disease. Time point meaning: newly diagnosed GD, antithyroid drugs for less than 3 months. The TCR library was made from RNA that had been extracted from PBMCs in TRIzol. Construction of the TCR beta libraries employed iRepertoire HTBI primers in conjunction with Arm-PCR of CDR3 regions. TCRdb re-analysed the multiplex PCR reads in MiXCR, keeping a single row per CDR3 protein. The sample lists about 420,000 distinct CDR3 sequences, about a sixth seen once, with 23% in the top ten. The junction had 4 bases not matched to a gene; V was cut back by 6 bases and J by 1 base. This CDR3 has 15 residues. These data also formed part of another study, on T cells in Graves' hyperthyroidism and ophthalmopathy.

The receptor was isolated from a young woman with Graves disease. The rearrangement links TRBV12-3 or TRBV12-4 to TRBJ2-3, with 10 bases lining up with TRBD1. Here the sequenced sample was peripheral blood mononuclear cells (PBMCs), taken at new diagnosis, from a patient treated with antithyroid drugs. Here the CDR3 DNA reads TGTGCCAGCAGGCCGACAGGGGGCGGCACAGATACGCAGTATTTT. Amino acids: CASRPTGGGTDTQYF.